A single sample gave rise to the 32 T cell receptor beta chains below, sequenced in a study of post-analysis software for immune sequencing data. Study results and caveats: Comparison of patients with controls showed five TRBV segments more frequent in patients, TRBV5-6, TRBV5-1 and TRBV20-1 among them.

Antigens of these TCRs are unknown. Prepared libraries of TCR beta cDNA carried unique molecular identifiers. Each CDR3 protein is one row after TCRdb ran MiXCR on the PCR reads. Among a few hundred thousand distinct CDR3 sequences listed, 36% were seen once. Sequencing was carried out using blood. Source of these receptors: a girl aged 5-17 years with multiple sclerosis.

In this sample, this clonotype turned up a few times. The rearrangement uses TRBV28 and TRBJ1-2; no reliable D call. Deletions cut 2 bases from V and 9 bases from J, with 16 bases between. Germline CDR1 reads MDHEN; CDR2 reads SYDVKM. This CDR3 comprises 14 residues. In nucleotides, the CDR3 is TGTGCCAGCAGTTTAGCCCTTCAACGGTATTGCTACACCTTC. It encodes CASSLALQRYCYTF.

The chain recombines TRBV20-1 with TRBJ1-2; 7 bases map to TRBD1. The trim removed 5 bases at V and 8 bases at J, leaving 11 bases unmatched. The CDR3 is made up of 13 amino acids. Germline CDR1 is DFQATT and CDR2 is SNEGSKA (reference sequence). DNA of the CDR3: TGCAGTGCTCTCTCCGGGACAGAGGAGGGCTACACCTTC. Encoded protein: CSALSGTEEGYTF.

This clonotype came up many times. The chain recombines TRBV27 with TRBJ2-1; D call uncertain. Between the trimmed V and J ends, which lost 4 bases and 0 bases, there was a span of 10 bases. Germline V CDR1 and CDR2: MNHEY, SMNVEV (reference sequence). CDR3 length: 15 residues. CDR3 protein: CASSSAPSSYNEQFF. DNA for the CDR3: TGTGCCAGCAGTTCTGCCCCGAGCTCCTACAATGAGCAGTTCTTC.

V and J are TRBV7-2 and TRBJ2-7, with 7 bases matching TRBD1. Per the germline V gene, CDR1 is SGHTA and CDR2 is FQGNSA. J gave up 4 bases and V 1 base, and 4 bases lay outside the gene matches. The CDR3 totals 14 residues. CDR3 residues: CASSLGTGEYEQYF. The CDR3, as DNA: TGTGCCAGCAGCTTAGGGACAGGAGAATACGAGCAGTACTTC.

This clonotype was counted many times. The rearrangement links TRBV6-1 to TRBJ2-7; 8 bases line up with TRBD1. Looked up from germline, CDR1 is MNHNS and CDR2 is SASEGT. There are 13 residues in the CDR3. With 11 bases clipped from V and 1 base from J, the junction kept 7 bases outside the gene matches. Here the CDR3 DNA reads TGTGCCGCAGCGACAGGGGCATCCTACGAGCAGTACTTC. Protein product: CAAATGASYEQYF.

The V gene is TRBV6-5, the J gene TRBJ2-5, with TRBD1 identical over 7 bases. After removal of 2 bases from V and 11 bases from J, the junction contained 11 bases not matched to a gene. Looked up from germline, CDR1 is MNHEY and CDR2 is SVGAGI. The length of the CDR3 is 14 residues. The CDR3 loop is CASSYDRAWYEQYF. CDR3 DNA sequence: TGTGCCAGCAGTTACGACAGGGCCTGGTATGAGCAGTACTTC.

This clonotype was counted a few times. This chain connects TRBV27 to TRBJ2-5; 9 positions match TRBD2. The germline V gene has CDR1 MNHEY and CDR2 SMNVEV (reference sequence). The junction had 8 bases not matched to a gene; V was cut back by 2 bases and J by 7 bases. CDR3 length: 15 amino acids. The CDR3 bases are TGTGCCAGCAGTTTAGCGGGAGGGCCTCCAGTGACCCAGTACTTC. This sequence encodes CASSLAGGPPVTQYF.

The rearrangement joins TRBV12-3 or TRBV12-4 to TRBJ2-7; TRBD1 might be the D (5 bases). The J call is doubtful: the DNA matches TRBJ2-5 better. CDR3 size: 13 residues. The DNA of the CDR3 is TGTGCCAGCAGCCCGACAGAACAAGAGACCCAGTACTTC. Its translation: CASSPTEQETQYF.

This clonotype has only a few counts. The V call is TRBV9, the J call TRBJ2-1, with D possibly being TRBD2 (5 bases). From germline, CDR1 is SGDLS and CDR2 YYNGEE. Trimming left V 3 bases short and J 5 bases short, with 21 bases between. This CDR3 has 17 amino acids. The CDR3 region has the DNA TGTGCCAGCAGCGGGTCCCAGACGGCGGGCCTAAACAATGAGCAGTTCTTC. Its translation: CASSGSQTAGLNNEQFF.

This clonotype came up many times. A much more abundant neighbour one base away suggests this may be a read error. The chain couples TRBV24-1 to TRBJ2-7; TRBD2 agrees at 9 bases. This CDR3 contains 16 residues. Germline V lookup: CDR1 KGHDR, CDR2 SFDVKD. Trimming cost V 1 base and J 7 bases; bases outside gene matches: 10. CDR3 DNA: TGTGCCACCAGTGATTTCGCGGGAGGGGATTACAATGAGCAGTACTTC. It is translated as CATSDFAGGDYNEQYF.

The chain joins TRBV19 to TRBJ2-6, with a possible D match to TRBD1 (6 bases). Deletions cut 3 bases from V and 4 bases from J, with 19 bases between. CDR1 and CDR2 (germline): LNHDA, SQIVND (reference sequence). The CDR3 has 18 residues. This chain's CDR3 is CASSIKGQGTTGANVLTF. In DNA form, the CDR3 reads TGTGCCAGTAGTATTAAGGGTCAGGGGACAACCGGGGCCAACGTCCTGACTTTC.

This clonotype was observed many times. The chain employs TRBV29-1 and TRBJ1-2; weak D call: TRBD1 (5 bases). The CDR3 spans 13 residues. The V gene's germline CDR1 is SQVTM and CDR2 ANQGSEA. Trimming left V 4 bases short and J 3 bases short, with 12 bases between. In DNA, the CDR3 is TGCAGCGTTGTGGCAGGGCCCGACTATGGCTACACCTTC. It encodes CSVVAGPDYGYTF. The whole variable domain, filled in from reference TRBV29-1 and TRBJ1-2, reads SAVISQKPSRDICQRGTSLTIQCQVDSQVTMMFWYRQQPGQSLTLIATANQGSEATYESGFVIDKFPISRPNLTFSTLTVSNMSPEDSSIYLCSVVAGPDYGYTFGSGTRLTVV.

The table lists this clonotype with a few counts. V usage is TRBV3-1 and J usage is TRBJ1-2; D may be TRBD1 (6 bases). The CDR3 has 13 amino acids. Germline V gene sequence: CDR1 LGHDT, CDR2 YNNKEL (reference sequence). V was trimmed by 4 bases and J by 4 bases, leaving 10 bases between them. The CDR3 sequence: CASSPGHGYGYTF. CDR3 DNA sequence: TGTGCCAGCAGCCCGGGACACGGCTATGGCTACACCTTC.

This clonotype was seen at least ten times. V gene TRBV28 combines with J gene TRBJ2-5; 9 bases line up with TRBD2. Germline values: CDR1 MDHEN, CDR2 SYDVKM. Trimming removed 10 bases from V and 5 bases from J; junction bases left unmatched: 14. The CDR3 consists of 15 residues. This CDR3 reads CATTRAGGAEETQYF. CDR3 nucleotides: TGTGCCACGACCCGAGCGGGGGGTGCGGAGGAGACCCAGTACTTC.

This clonotype was counted many times. This chain uses TRBV7-6 with TRBJ2-1; 8 bases line up with TRBD1. Germline CDR1 and CDR2: SGHVS and FNYEAQ. The CDR3 is 15 residues long. V shed 2 bases and J 7 bases; nucleotides not matched to a gene: 7. This CDR3 is CASSLSQGAPNEQFF. Written as DNA, the CDR3 is TGTGCCAGCAGCTTAAGCCAGGGGGCGCCGAATGAGCAGTTCTTC.

J is TRBJ1-2 and V is TRBV20-1; TRBD1 might be the D (5 bases). The CDR3 extends over 12 amino acids. Germline values: CDR1 DFQATT, CDR2 SNEGSKA (reference sequence). Trimming shortened V by 0 bases and J by 6 bases, and 8 bases separated the two germline ends. CDR3 sequence (DNA): TGCAGTGCTAGAGACAGGGTGCATGGCTACACCTTC. Translating gives CSARDRVHGYTF.

In its sample, this clonotype was seen many times. The V and J genes are TRBV12-3 or TRBV12-4 and TRBJ2-3; TRBD1 matches 9 bases. The trim removed 5 bases at V and 1 base at J, leaving 4 bases unmatched. The CDR3 has 15 amino acids. DNA for the CDR3: TGTGCCAGCAGTGAAGGACAGGGGCGCACAGATACGCAGTATTTT. Protein: CASSEGQGRTDTQYF.

The chain carries TRBV15 and TRBJ2-7; D unclear. The CDR3 covers 15 residues. The V and J ends lost 6 bases and 0 bases respectively, with 15 bases between them. Germline assignment: CDR1 LNHNV and CDR2 YYDKDF (reference sequence). In DNA form, the CDR3 reads TGTGCCACCAGGTCCGGGCTGGGAAGCTCCTACGAGCAGTACTTC. As protein: CATRSGLGSSYEQYF. The variable domain in full, with the rest retrieved from reference TRBV15 and TRBJ2-7, is DAMVIQNPRYQVTQFGKPVTLSCSQTLNHNVMYWYQQKSSQAPKLLFHYYDKDFNNEADTPDNFQSRRPNTSFCFLDIRSPGLGDTAMYLCATRSGLGSSYEQYFGPGTRLTVT.

As to this clonotype: A read error may explain this, as a much larger clone is one base away. This chain connects TRBV24-1 to TRBJ2-5; D may match TRBD1 or TRBD2 (6 bases each). Deletions cut 5 bases from V and 9 bases from J, with 9 bases between. Germline V gene lookup returns CDR1 KGHDR and CDR2 SFDVKD. The CDR3 contains 11 residues. CDR3: CATSAGEAQYF. CDR3 nucleotide sequence: TGTGCCACCAGTGCAGGGGAGGCCCAGTACTTC.

This clonotype was picked up many times. This sequence joins TRBV20-1 and TRBJ2-3; 8 bases are a match to TRBD2. The V gene end was trimmed by 0 bases and the J gene end by 0 bases; junction bases not matched to a gene: 5. The CDR3 has 16 residues. CDR1 is DFQATT and CDR2 is SNEGSKA in the germline V gene (reference sequence). As DNA, the CDR3 is TGCAGTGCTAGAGATCTTCGGGGGGGAAGCACAGATACGCAGTATTTT. Protein: CSARDLRGGSTDTQYF.

The chain combines TRBV27 with TRBJ2-7, with D tentatively TRBD1 or TRBD2 (5 bases each). The length of the CDR3 is 13 residues. The germline V gene encodes CDR1 MNHEY and CDR2 SMNVEV (reference sequence). V was clipped by 3 bases and J by 3 bases, with 9 bases between them. The CDR3 protein is CASSLRGDYEQYF. The CDR3 bases are TGTGCCAGCAGTTTGCGAGGGGACTACGAGCAGTACTTC.

This clonotype came up many times. The chain employs TRBV10-3 and TRBJ2-3, with 11 bases matching TRBD1. Unmatched junction bases numbered 11, after V lost 4 bases and J lost 2 bases. The CDR3 length is 18 residues. Germline V gives CDR1 ENHRY, CDR2 SYGVKD. CDR3 in DNA: TGTGCCATCAGTGGAAACTCAGGACAGGGGGCCCCCACAGATACGCAGTATTTT. Residues: CAISGNSGQGAPTDTQYF.

Many counts were recorded for this clonotype. This chain connects TRBV5-1 to TRBJ2-1, with 7 bases aligning to TRBD1. Germline V gene data show CDR1 as SGHRS and CDR2 as YFSETQ. This CDR3 spans 14 amino acids. V dropped 5 bases and J dropped 6; count of bases not matched to a gene: 8. CDR3 residues: CASSLRQGSNEQFF. CDR3 nucleotides: TGCGCCAGCAGTCTAAGACAGGGAAGCAATGAGCAGTTCTTC.

This clonotype was counted ten times or more. V usage is TRBV5-1 and J usage is TRBJ1-2; TRBD1 might be the D (6 bases). Per germline, CDR1 SGHRS and CDR2 YFSETQ. The CDR3 contains 15 residues. With 4 bases removed from V and 1 base from J, the gap between germline ends came to 14 bases. DNA for the CDR3: TGCGCCAGCAGCAATGGACAGACAGTTAACTATGGCTACACCTTC. Its translation: CASSNGQTVNYGYTF.

The chain recombines TRBV13 with TRBJ2-6; D unclear. Trimming removed 4 bases at V and 0 bases at J, with 19 bases between. Germline V gives CDR1 PRHDT, CDR2 FYEKMQ (reference sequence). The CDR3 runs 19 residues. The CDR3 sequence: CASSSSWASGSSGANVLTF. CDR3 coding DNA: TGTGCCAGCAGCTCCTCTTGGGCATCGGGTAGCTCTGGGGCCAACGTCCTGACTTTC.

The chain couples TRBV19 to TRBJ1-1; D unresolved. The CDR3 extends over 14 amino acids. Germline assignment: CDR1 LNHDA and CDR2 SQIVND (reference sequence). V was clipped by 6 bases and J by 4 bases, with 15 bases between them. Here the CDR3 reads CASSPKLIGTEAFF. The DNA for the CDR3 is TGTGCCAGTAGCCCAAAGTTAATTGGCACTGAAGCTTTCTTT.

V gene TRBV6-5 combines with J gene TRBJ1-5, with D perhaps TRBD1 (6 bases). Trimming took off 6 bases at V and 6 bases at J, with 12 bases between the two ends. The CDR3 sequence is 13 residues long. Germline V gene sequence: CDR1 MNHEY, CDR2 SVGAGI. The CDR3 DNA reads as TGTGCCAGCAGCGTGGGGGCGGGTCAGCCCCAGCATTTT. Encoded protein: CASSVGAGQPQHF.

The V and J genes are TRBV2 and TRBJ2-6, with 7 bases aligning to TRBD1. This CDR3 is 16 amino acids long. V was clipped by 6 bases and J by 0 bases; unmatched bases: 5. The germline CDR1 and CDR2 sequences are SNHLY and FYNNEI. This chain's CDR3 is CASSRDSSSGANVLTF. The CDR3 bases are TGTGCCAGCAGCAGGGACAGTAGCTCTGGGGCCAACGTCCTGACTTTC.

This clonotype appeared a few times. This rearrangement joins TRBV20-1 to TRBJ2-5, with TRBD2 as a possible D gene (6 bases). The CDR3 runs 15 residues. Trimming took 1 base from V and 5 from J, leaving 17 bases between them. CDR1 is DFQATT, CDR2 SNEGSKA, per germline (reference sequence). CDR3 region: CSARGTIRGMETQYF. The CDR3 region has the DNA TGCAGTGCTAGAGGGACTATACGAGGCATGGAGACCCAGTACTTC.

Remarks on this clonotype: This clone may be a read error of a much larger clone one base away. This sequence joins TRBV6-2 or TRBV6-3 and TRBJ2-5, with 9 bases lining up with TRBD2. Germline V gene data show CDR1 as MNHEY and CDR2 as SVGEGT. V shed 8 bases, J shed 11 bases, and the junction held 12 bases outside the gene matches. CDR3 length equals 13 residues. DNA for the CDR3: TGTGCCAGCTCCACCCTGGGGACTAGCAAGCAGTACTTC. Translated, it gives CASSTLGTSKQYF.

This clonotype was seen repeatedly, ten times or more. V is TRBV27 and J is TRBJ2-1; 11 nucleotides align to TRBD1. Germline V gene data show CDR1 as MNHEY and CDR2 as SMNVEV (reference sequence). The CDR3 is 14 amino acids. Trimming removed 6 bases from V and 9 bases from J; junction bases left unmatched: 7. The DNA for the CDR3 is TGTGCCAGCAGAAAGGGGACAGGGGGGGGTGAGCAGTTCTTC. Its protein product is CASRKGTGGGEQFF.

This clonotype was detected only a few times. One base away lies a much larger clone, so this may be a sequencing read error. The chain combines TRBV7-2 with TRBJ2-1; D is unclear. Matching the DNA end better, TRBJ2-7 makes the J call doubtful. Per the germline V gene, CDR1 is SGHTA and CDR2 is FQGNSA. There are 19 residues in the CDR3. CDR3 residues: CASSLGHVIDKPSYNEQYF. DNA of the CDR3: TGTGCCAGCAGCTTAGGCCACGTTATCGACAAACCCTCCTACAATGAGCAGTACTTC.